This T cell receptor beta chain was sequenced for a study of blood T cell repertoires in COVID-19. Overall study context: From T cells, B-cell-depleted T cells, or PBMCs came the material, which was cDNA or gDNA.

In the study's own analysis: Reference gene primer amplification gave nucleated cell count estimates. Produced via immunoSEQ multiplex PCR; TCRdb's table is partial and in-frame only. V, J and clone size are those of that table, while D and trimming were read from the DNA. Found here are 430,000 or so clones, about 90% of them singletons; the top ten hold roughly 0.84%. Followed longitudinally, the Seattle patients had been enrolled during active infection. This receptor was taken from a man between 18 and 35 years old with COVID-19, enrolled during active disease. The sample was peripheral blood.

The CDR3 bases are TGTGCCAGCTCACCAGACAGCAACACCGGGGAGCTGTTTTTT. Its protein product is CASSPDSNTGELFF. This sequence joins TRBV18 and TRBJ2-2; D is possibly TRBD1 (5 bases). CDR1 is KGHSH and CDR2 is LQKENI in the germline V gene. Trimming cost V 2 bases and J 2 bases, with 6 bases left between them. The CDR3 extends over 14 amino acids.